These 27 T cell receptor beta chains share one sample of origin, sequenced in a study of blood T cells in healthy people across ages (dated by TCRdb to the mid-2010s). To prepare the library, 5' RACE was applied. A second 7 to 11 cycle PCR used a sample-barcoded 5' primer and a J-beta primer mix. The raw public data were reprocessed by TCRdb itself: fastp quality trimming at Q25, MiXCR clonotype calling, in-frame beta chains only. Rows merge per CDR3 protein into single entries with the most common DNA and genes. A total of some 1,800,000 distinct CDR3 sequences appear in this sample, about two fifths of them only once. The ten largest clones take up around 23% of the sample. Sequencing input: blood. These receptors were collected from a human donor in good health.

This clonotype showed up just a few times. This chain uses TRBV29-1 with TRBJ2-1; TRBD2 matches at 9 bases. Unmatched junction bases numbered 13, after V lost 2 bases and J lost 5 bases. The CDR3 is 17 residues long. Per the germline V gene, CDR1 is SQVTM and CDR2 is ANQGSEA. The DNA of the CDR3 is TGCAGCGTTGAATCCGGGACTCGTCTAGCGGGGCACAATGAGCAGTTCTTC. It yields the protein CSVESGTRLAGHNEQFF.

This sequence joins TRBV24-1 and TRBJ2-2; no clear D gene. This CDR3 contains 14 residues. Germline V gives CDR1 KGHDR, CDR2 SFDVKD. Between the trimmed V and J ends, which lost 2 bases and 1 base, there was a span of 4 bases. The chain's CDR3 is CATSDYLNTGELFF. For the CDR3, the DNA is TGTGCCACCAGTGATTACCTGAACACCGGGGAGCTGTTTTTT.

This chain connects TRBV6-2 or TRBV6-3 to TRBJ1-2, with TRBD1 matching over 7 bases. V lost 6 bases and J lost 5; bases outside the gene matches: 9. Per the germline V gene, CDR1 is MNHEY and CDR2 is SVGEGT. The CDR3 contains 14 residues. CDR3 coding DNA: TGTGCCAGCAGCGGAACAGGGGTGAATTATGGCTACACCTTC. This gives the protein CASSGTGVNYGYTF.

This clonotype appeared many times. This rearrangement joins TRBV2 to TRBJ1-5; a weak D match, TRBD1 (5 bases). Germline lookup yields CDR1 SNHLY and CDR2 FYNNEI. V was pared by 5 bases and J by 2 bases, with 7 bases between. The length of the CDR3 is 13 residues. The CDR3 DNA is TGTGCCAGCAGTCAGACAGGCAATCAGCCCCAGCATTTT. Translated, it gives CASSQTGNQPQHF.

This clonotype was seen only a few times. The chain links TRBV12-3 or TRBV12-4 to TRBJ1-6; 9 bases are shared with TRBD1. The CDR3 totals 13 residues. V lost 7 bases, J lost 11 bases, and 6 bases stayed unmatched. For the CDR3, the DNA is TGTGCCAGCACGGGGACAGGGAAGGCACCCCTCCACTTT. Protein: CASTGTGKAPLHF.

This clonotype was seen a handful of times. The CDR3 loop is CSAPRGRGTVGYTF. CDR3 DNA sequence: TGCAGTGCTCCCCGGGGCAGGGGGACCGTGGGCTACACCTTC. The chain has TRBV20-1 and TRBJ1-2; 7 nucleotides agree with TRBD1. Germline V gene lookup returns CDR1 DFQATT and CDR2 SNEGSKA (reference sequence). The CDR3 extends over 14 amino acids. The J segment lost 8 bases and the V segment lost 5 bases, leaving 14 bases of the junction unmatched.

The chain carries TRBV7-2 and TRBJ2-2, with D possibly TRBD2 on 6 matching bases. V lost 0 bases and J lost 5, with 10 bases in between. Per the germline V gene, CDR1 is SGHTA and CDR2 is FQGNSA. The CDR3 totals 15 residues. CDR3 nucleotide sequence: TGTGCCAGCAGCTTAGCGGCGGGAAGGACCGGGGAGCTGTTTTTT. Translating gives CASSLAAGRTGELFF.

In this sample, this clonotype turned up a few times. The CDR3 nucleotides read TGTGCCAGCAGCCAACATAACGCAGGGGGCAATACTGAAGCTTTCTTT. Residues: CASSQHNAGGNTEAFF. The chain links TRBV4-2 to TRBJ1-1, with 8 bases identical to TRBD1. Trimming at V came to 2 bases and at J to 5 bases, leaving 10 bases not matched to a gene. Germline CDR1 is LGHNA and CDR2 is YNFKEQ. The CDR3 contains 16 residues.

This clonotype occurred a few times. This chain connects TRBV4-3 to TRBJ1-6; a possible D gene is TRBD1 (6 bases). Germline V gene data show CDR1 as LGHNA and CDR2 as YSLEER. Trimming took off 0 bases at V and 5 bases at J, with 11 bases between the two ends. CDR3 size: 16 residues. The CDR3 DNA is TGCGCCAGCAGCCAAGATTCTGCAGGGGATAATTCACCCCTCCACTTT. Translated: CASSQDSAGDNSPLHF.

The chain uses TRBV5-1 and TRBJ1-2; 9 bases map to TRBD1. V lost 5 bases to trimming and J lost 7 bases; unmatched junction nucleotides: 6. The CDR3 runs to 13 residues. Looked up from germline, CDR1 is SGHRS and CDR2 is YFSETQ. The CDR3 is CASREQGARGYTF. CDR3 nucleotides: TGCGCCAGCAGGGAACAGGGGGCACGTGGCTACACCTTC.

Points on this clonotype: Just one base apart from a much larger clone, this may be a read error. The chain recombines TRBV7-2 with TRBJ2-3; no clear D gene. This CDR3 contains 16 residues. Germline CDR1 is SGHTA and CDR2 is FQGNSA. CDR3 in amino acids: CASSLGLRYISDTQCF. CDR3 DNA sequence: TGTGCCAGCAGCTTGGGTCTGCGGTATATTTCGGATACGCAGTGTTTT.

This chain links TRBV27 with TRBJ1-6; 11 nucleotides align to TRBD1. CDR1 and CDR2 (germline): MNHEY, SMNVEV (reference sequence). The CDR3 has 15 residues. V gave up 5 bases and J gave up 7 bases; unmatched junction bases: 4. The CDR3: CASSPDRGPNSPLHF. CDR3 sequence (DNA): TGTGCCAGCAGTCCGGACAGGGGGCCGAATTCACCCCTCCACTTT.

The gene calls are TRBV6-6 and TRBJ1-2, with 7 bases aligning to TRBD1. This CDR3 is built from 14 residues. Germline V gene sequence: CDR1 MNHNY, CDR2 SVGAGI (reference sequence). The trim removed 2 bases at V and 4 bases at J, leaving 4 bases unmatched. CDR3 residues: CASSYDRAAYGYTF. As DNA, the CDR3 is TGTGCCAGCAGTTACGACAGGGCGGCCTATGGCTACACCTTC.

This clonotype was found a few times. The chain recombines TRBV20-1 with TRBJ2-3; no definite D call. Trimming took off 4 bases at V and 6 bases at J, with 17 bases between the two ends. In germline, CDR1 is DFQATT, CDR2 SNEGSKA (reference sequence). The CDR3 is 14 amino acids. In nucleotides, the CDR3 is TGCAGTGCTAATGCAGTCAGGCCCACGGATACGCAGTATTTT. It translates to CSANAVRPTDTQYF.

As regards this clonotype: This could be a read error, since a much larger clone is one nucleotide away. The chain links TRBV5-6 to TRBJ2-7; D ambiguous. The V gene's germline CDR1 is SGHDT and CDR2 YYEEEE. This CDR3 is built from 11 residues. V shed 5 bases and J shed 4 bases, with 7 bases lying between them. The CDR3 DNA is TGTGCCAGCAGTAAAGTTTACGAGCAGTACTTC. Protein: CASSKVYEQYF.

The chain joins TRBV12-3 or TRBV12-4 to TRBJ2-3, with TRBD1 matching 8 bases. This CDR3 region has 15 residues. The J segment lost 3 bases and the V segment lost 6 bases, leaving 8 bases of the junction unmatched. The CDR3 sequence is CASRRAGGWTDTQYF. The DNA of the CDR3 is TGTGCCAGCAGGCGGGCAGGGGGCTGGACAGATACGCAGTATTTT.

This clonotype was counted a few times. The chain recombines TRBV6-2 or TRBV6-3 with TRBJ1-5; D is possibly TRBD1 (6 bases). V was clipped by 3 bases and J by 5 bases, with 11 bases between them. Per the germline V gene, CDR1 is MNHEY and CDR2 is SVGEGT. This CDR3 comprises 14 residues. DNA for the CDR3: TGTGCCAGCAGTTATGACGAGGGGGATCAGCCCCAGCATTTT. This sequence encodes CASSYDEGDQPQHF.

The V gene is TRBV6-5, the J gene TRBJ1-2; TRBD1 agrees at 9 bases. The CDR3 has 14 amino acids. Trimming cost V 4 bases and J 7 bases; bases outside gene matches: 7. The germline CDR1 and CDR2 sequences are MNHEY and SVGAGI. CDR3: CASSSLRDRAGYTF. The CDR3 DNA reads as TGTGCCAGCAGTTCCCTCCGGGACAGGGCTGGCTACACCTTC.

V gene TRBV2 combines with J gene TRBJ2-5, with TRBD2 identical over 8 bases. Germline CDR1 and CDR2: SNHLY and FYNNEI. CDR3 length equals 13 residues. V lost 7 bases and J lost 6; bases outside the gene matches: 7. The CDR3 is CASNAGSGKTQYF. The CDR3 region has the DNA TGTGCCAGCAATGCGGGTAGCGGGAAGACCCAGTACTTC.

The chain has TRBV7-9 and TRBJ1-5; D is unclear. The length of the CDR3 is 12 residues. Germline CDR1 SEHNR, CDR2 FQNEAQ (reference sequence). V gave up 4 bases and J gave up 7 bases, with 8 bases separating them. The CDR3 sequence is CASSSEWQPQHF. The CDR3 coding sequence is TGTGCCAGCAGCTCCGAGTGGCAGCCCCAGCATTTT.

This clonotype has only a few counts. The gene calls are TRBV4-3 and TRBJ1-6; maybe TRBD1 (5 bases). CDR1 is LGHNA and CDR2 is YSLEER in the germline V gene. The germline V and J ends were trimmed by 0 bases and 8 bases, with 17 bases remaining between them. The CDR3 loop spans 17 amino acids. Here the CDR3 reads CASSQDGAQASDSPLHF. The CDR3 region has the DNA TGCGCCAGCAGCCAAGATGGGGCCCAGGCCTCCGATTCACCCCTCCACTTT.

This clonotype was observed a handful of times. The V call is TRBV14, the J call TRBJ2-4; TRBD2 aligns across 9 bases. The germline V gene has CDR1 SGHDN and CDR2 FVKESK. The CDR3 is 14 amino acids. V lost 3 bases, J lost 7 bases, and 4 bases stayed unmatched. As DNA, the CDR3 is TGTGCCAGCAGCCATCCCAGCGGGGGGAACATTCAGTACTTC. This codes for CASSHPSGGNIQYF. The full variable domain, its missing parts supplied by reference TRBV14 and TRBJ2-4, is EAGVTQFPSHSVIEKGQTVTLRCDPISGHDNLYWYRRVMGKEIKFLLHFVKESKQDESGMPNNRFLAERTGGTYSTLKVQPAELEDSGVYFCASSHPSGGNIQYFGAGTRLSVL.

V and J are TRBV27 and TRBJ1-2, with D possibly matching TRBD1 (6 bases). This CDR3 spans 13 amino acids. CDR1 is MNHEY, CDR2 SMNVEV, per germline (reference sequence). V lost 2 bases to trimming and J lost 6 bases, with 10 bases between them. CDR3 coding DNA: TGTGCCAGCAGTTTAGGGGGCCTTCATGGCTACACCTTC. Translating gives CASSLGGLHGYTF.

This clonotype was counted only a few times. V is TRBV4-2 and J is TRBJ1-4; TRBD1 might be the D (5 bases). The CDR3 is made up of 18 amino acids. Trimming took 0 bases from V and 8 from J, leaving 22 bases between them. CDR1 is LGHNA, CDR2 YNFKEQ, per germline. In DNA form, the CDR3 reads TGTGCCAGCAGCCAAGACGCCCAGGGAGGAACGGTTTGGGAAAAACTGTTTTTT. Residues: CASSQDAQGGTVWEKLFF.

This clonotype was observed a handful of times. The CDR3: CASSLVALHTQYF. In DNA form, the CDR3 reads TGTGCCAGCAGCTTAGTGGCACTTCATACGCAGTATTTT. The J gene is TRBJ2-3, the V gene TRBV11-3, with D uncertain. The germline V gene has CDR1 SGHNT and CDR2 YENEEA. The V end was cut by 1 base, the J end by 7 bases, with 9 bases between. The CDR3 loop spans 13 amino acids.

Note on this clonotype: A much larger clonotype is one base distant, so this may be a read error. J is TRBJ2-5 and V is TRBV6-2 or TRBV6-3, with D perhaps TRBD1 (6 bases). The tail of the sequence fits TRBJ2-7 better, so the J call may be wrong. This CDR3 region has 14 residues. Germline V gene sequence: CDR1 MNHEY, CDR2 SVGEGT. The CDR3 DNA sequence: TGTGCCAGCAGTGGCCCAAAGAGGGGGACCGAGCAGTACTTC. Amino acids: CASSGPKRGTEQYF.

In this sample, this clonotype turned up a few times. This chain connects TRBV4-3 to TRBJ1-2, with unresolved D. V lost 3 bases to trimming and J lost 8 bases, with 13 bases between them. This CDR3 comprises 13 residues. CDR1 LGHNA and CDR2 YSLEER come from the germline V gene. CDR3 in DNA: TGCGCCAGCAGCCACGGACCTTTGCGGGGCTACACCTTC. It translates to CASSHGPLRGYTF.